The 31 T cell receptor beta chains presented below share a single source sample, sequenced in a study of cytomegalovirus exposure and HLA in healthy donors. The study ran its PCR with 60 Vbeta and 13 Jbeta primers. The protocol was immunoSEQ multiplex PCR, while the TCRdb copy is restricted to in-frame clones and leaves out a portion. The sample has around 110,000 clones; around 86% are singletons. Sequencing was done on a sample of PBMCs. Source of these receptors: a man aged 25 to 40 in good health and CMV-seronegative.

This chain links TRBV5-1 with TRBJ2-1; 8 positions agree with TRBD2. The CDR3 runs to 19 residues. Per germline, CDR1 SGHRS and CDR2 YFSETQ. The V segment lost 0 bases and the J segment 0 bases; nucleotides outside the gene matches: 11. The CDR3 bases are TGCGCCAGCAGCTTGGCCGGCGGGGGGCCCCGGAGCTCCTACAATGAGCAGTTCTTC. Translation gives CASSLAGGGPRSSYNEQFF.

V and J are TRBV27 and TRBJ1-1; D unclear. The CDR3 has 13 amino acids. V was clipped by 0 bases and J by 4 bases, with 6 bases between them. In germline, CDR1 is MNHEY, CDR2 SMNVEV (reference sequence). The DNA for the CDR3 is TGTGCCAGCAGTTTATCTAGCGCCACTGAAGCTTTCTTT. Translating it yields CASSLSSATEAFF.

V usage is TRBV19 and J usage is TRBJ1-1, with D tentatively TRBD1 (6 bases). CDR3 size: 15 residues. Looked up from germline, CDR1 is LNHDA and CDR2 is SQIVND (reference sequence). V was clipped by 7 bases and J by 0 bases, with 15 bases between them. CDR3 residues: CASTSGQLMNTEAFF. CDR3 DNA sequence: TGTGCCAGTACATCAGGACAGCTAATGAACACTGAAGCTTTCTTT.

This sequence joins TRBV7-9 and TRBJ1-1; D is unresolved. Germline lookup yields CDR1 SEHNR and CDR2 FQNEAQ (reference sequence). The V and J ends lost 8 bases and 1 base respectively, with 5 bases between them. This CDR3 comprises 11 residues. Here the CDR3 DNA reads TGTGCCAGCGCGGGGAACACTGAAGCTTTCTTT. It is translated as CASAGNTEAFF.

V and J are TRBV11-2 and TRBJ2-7; 7 bases are shared with TRBD2. The CDR3 is made up of 17 amino acids. The J segment lost 0 bases and the V segment lost 3 bases, leaving 11 bases of the junction unmatched. Germline V gene data show CDR1 as SGHAT and CDR2 as FQNNGV. CDR3 in amino acids: CASSLRLLATSSYEQYF. The CDR3 DNA reads TGTGCCAGCAGCTTGAGGTTACTAGCGACCAGCTCCTACGAGCAGTACTTC.

This clone occurred once. This rearrangement joins TRBV19 to TRBJ1-3; D not resolved. The CDR3 sequence is 13 residues long. The germline CDR1 and CDR2 sequences are LNHDA and SQIVND (reference sequence). Trimming stripped 9 bases from V and 3 bases from J, with 12 bases between. The CDR3 nucleotides are TGTGCCAGCGGGGAGGCAGTTGGAAACACCATATATTTT. It translates to CASGEAVGNTIYF. Together with reference TRBV19 and TRBJ1-3, the CDR3 gives the full variable domain: DGGITQSPKYLFRKEGQNVTLSCEQNLNHDAMYWYRQDPGQGLRLIYYSQIVNDFQKGDIAEGYSVSREKKESFPLTVTSAQKNPTAFYLCASGEAVGNTIYFGEGSWLTVV.

This chain uses TRBV18 with TRBJ1-2; the match to TRBD1 covers 8 bases. Germline V gene lookup returns CDR1 KGHSH and CDR2 LQKENI. The CDR3 runs 15 residues. J gave up 7 bases and V 1 base, and 8 bases lay outside the gene matches. CDR3 sequence: CASSPLPGQARGYTF. The DNA for the CDR3 is TGTGCCAGCTCACCACTTCCGGGACAGGCCCGTGGCTACACCTTC.

The chain recombines TRBV29-1 with TRBJ1-5; possibly TRBD1 for D (6 bases). The V and J ends lost 4 bases and 0 bases respectively, with 7 bases between them. Germline CDR1 reads SQVTM; CDR2 reads ANQGSEA. The CDR3 extends over 13 amino acids. The CDR3 DNA is TGCAGCGTTGCACAGGGTAGCAATCAGCCCCAGCATTTT. Residues: CSVAQGSNQPQHF.

The rearrangement links TRBV28 to TRBJ2-6; weak D call: TRBD2 (5 bases). The germline gives CDR1 MDHEN, CDR2 SYDVKM. The V end was cut by 3 bases, the J end by 0 bases, with 15 bases between. This CDR3 has 18 residues. The CDR3 spells CASSLEQLGSSGANVLTF. The CDR3 DNA sequence: TGTGCCAGCAGTTTGGAGCAGCTAGGGAGCTCTGGGGCCAACGTCCTGACTTTC.

This clone has more than one count but fewer than ten. J is TRBJ2-7 and V is TRBV7-9; TRBD2 aligns across 12 bases. Germline V gives CDR1 SEHNR, CDR2 FQNEAQ (reference sequence). V shed 5 bases and J 10 bases; nucleotides not matched to a gene: 6. CDR3 length: 13 amino acids. CDR3 sequence reads: CASSPGTSGRQYF. The CDR3 DNA is TGTGCCAGCAGCCCCGGGACTAGCGGGCGCCAGTACTTC.

The genes are TRBV5-4 and TRBJ1-2; no definite D call. Trimming removed 1 base from V and 3 bases from J, with 13 bases in between. The V gene's germline CDR1 is SGHNT and CDR2 YYREEE (reference sequence). The CDR3 loop spans 15 amino acids. The CDR3 DNA sequence: TGTGCCAGCAGCTTGCCCCGTGGCAGTGACTATGGCTACACCTTC. This encodes CASSLPRGSDYGYTF.

This clone was detected once. The chain uses TRBV19 and TRBJ1-6; a possible D gene is TRBD1 (5 bases). V lost 7 bases to trimming and J lost 7 bases, with 20 bases between them. Germline V CDR1 and CDR2: LNHDA, SQIVND (reference sequence). CDR3 size: 16 residues. The CDR3 nucleotides are TGTGCCAGTATTTCAGACAGCGCCCGCTACAATTCACCCCTCCACTTT. Residues: CASISDSARYNSPLHF.

This sequence joins TRBV11-3 and TRBJ2-1; 7 bases are a match to TRBD1. Germline-derived CDR1 and CDR2 are SGHNT and YENEEA. Germline trimming cut 1 base from V and 1 base from J; bases unmatched to any gene: 1. This CDR3 is 15 amino acids long. CDR3 sequence: CASSLGQGSYNEQFF. The CDR3 DNA reads TGTGCCAGCAGCTTAGGACAGGGATCCTACAATGAGCAGTTCTTC.

CDR3 DNA sequence: TGTGCCAGCAGCCCGGGTTCGGACAGGGTCTATGGCTACACCTTC. It encodes CASSPGSDRVYGYTF. The chain employs TRBV28 and TRBJ1-2; the match to TRBD1 covers 8 bases. This CDR3 has 15 residues. With V trimmed by 6 bases and J by 4 bases, 10 bases remained unmatched. Germline CDR1 and CDR2: MDHEN and SYDVKM.

This clone was seen a single time. The V gene is TRBV28, the J gene TRBJ1-6, with a tentative D call TRBD1 (5 bases). V lost 7 bases, J lost 4 bases, and 14 bases lay in between. The CDR3 contains 15 residues. Germline assignment: CDR1 MDHEN and CDR2 SYDVKM. The CDR3 coding sequence is TGTGCCAGCACCCGACGGAGGGGTTATAATTCACCCCTCCACTTT. Protein: CASTRRRGYNSPLHF. The full variable domain, in which reference TRBV28 and TRBJ1-6 provide the parts outside the CDR3, is DVKVTQSSRYLVKRTGEKVFLECVQDMDHENMFWYRQDPGLGLRLIYFSYDVKMKEKGDIPEGYSVSREKKERFSLILESASTNQTSMYLCASTRRRGYNSPLHFGNGTRLTVT.

The rearrangement uses TRBV29-1 and TRBJ2-3, with TRBD1 identical over 10 bases. Trimming took 6 bases from V and 3 from J; bases not matched to a gene: 9. CDR3 length equals 15 residues. Germline values: CDR1 SQVTM, CDR2 ANQGSEA. DNA for the CDR3: TGCAGCGTAACTGACAGGGGGCCGTGGACAGATACGCAGTATTTT. Protein: CSVTDRGPWTDTQYF.

The chain joins TRBV29-1 to TRBJ2-5; D may be TRBD1 (6 bases). Trimming shortened V by 6 bases and J by 5 bases, and 13 bases separated the two germline ends. Germline CDR1 reads SQVTM; CDR2 reads ANQGSEA. The CDR3 sequence is 12 residues long. CDR3 in amino acids: CSVTTGMETQYF. CDR3 nucleotides: TGCAGCGTGACTACAGGGATGGAGACCCAGTACTTC.

The V call is TRBV2, the J call TRBJ2-2; D may be TRBD2 (6 bases). V dropped 5 bases and J dropped 7 bases, with 14 bases sitting between them. CDR1 SNHLY and CDR2 FYNNEI come from the germline V gene. This CDR3 comprises 14 residues. CDR3 bases: TGTGCCAGCAGTCAGACTAGGATGGTCGGGGAGCTGTTTTTT. Amino acids: CASSQTRMVGELFF.

The V gene is TRBV7-7, the J gene TRBJ2-3, with TRBD2 identical over 8 bases. There are 15 residues in the CDR3. CDR1 SSHAT and CDR2 FNYEAQ come from the germline V gene (reference sequence). V shed 5 bases, J shed 0 bases, and the junction held 4 bases outside the gene matches. The CDR3 bases are TGTGCCAGCAGCCTCGGACTAGCAAGCACAGATACGCAGTATTTT. It encodes CASSLGLASTDTQYF.

The chain couples TRBV5-1 to TRBJ1-1; TRBD1 agrees at 7 bases. CDR3 length equals 14 residues. CDR1 SGHRS and CDR2 YFSETQ come from the germline V gene. After removal of 4 bases from V and 4 bases from J, the junction contained 7 bases not matched to a gene. CDR3 bases: TGCGCCAGCAGCCCTAGACAGGGAAGCACTGAAGCTTTCTTT. Protein product: CASSPRQGSTEAFF.

V is TRBV6-6 and J is TRBJ2-3, with TRBD2 as a possible D gene (5 bases). Germline V gene data show CDR1 as MNHNY and CDR2 as SVGAGI (reference sequence). There are 12 residues in the CDR3. V lost 6 bases and J 6 bases, leaving 10 bases between the germline ends. The DNA for the CDR3 is TGTGCCAGCAGCCTTAGCGCGGATACGCAGTATTTT. It codes for CASSLSADTQYF.

This clone was counted once. The chain carries TRBV29-1 and TRBJ1-1; D possibly corresponds to TRBD1 (5 bases). This CDR3 has 11 residues. V lost 4 bases and J lost 6, with 9 bases in between. Germline CDR1 SQVTM, CDR2 ANQGSEA. CDR3: CSVGGPSEAFF. Here the CDR3 DNA reads TGCAGCGTTGGGGGCCCCTCTGAAGCTTTCTTT.

V is TRBV28 and J is TRBJ2-7; 10 bases match TRBD2. CDR1 is MDHEN and CDR2 is SYDVKM in the germline V gene. This CDR3 contains 14 residues. V trimming: 4 bases; J trimming: 7 bases; junction bases outside the gene matches: 7. The CDR3 region is CASSYWSGGEEQYF. CDR3 nucleotides: TGTGCCAGCAGTTATTGGAGCGGGGGGGAGGAGCAGTACTTC.

The chain employs TRBV5-1 and TRBJ1-1, with TRBD1 as a possible D gene (6 bases). CDR1 SGHRS and CDR2 YFSETQ come from the germline V gene. The CDR3 totals 16 residues. V shed 4 bases and J shed 0 bases, with 16 bases lying between them. CDR3 coding DNA: TGCGCCAGCAGCACACCTGGGGGGGGCTTGAACACTGAAGCTTTCTTT. Translating it yields CASSTPGGGLNTEAFF.

J is TRBJ2-2 and V is TRBV29-1, with 7 nucleotides matching TRBD1. This CDR3 has 14 residues. V dropped 5 bases and J dropped 5; count of bases not matched to a gene: 8. Germline V lookup: CDR1 SQVTM, CDR2 ANQGSEA. The CDR3 protein is CSVLGTERTGELFF. For the CDR3, the DNA is TGCAGCGTTCTAGGGACAGAAAGGACCGGGGAGCTGTTTTTT.

The chain couples TRBV28 to TRBJ2-7; 11 bases are shared with TRBD2. The germline V gene encodes CDR1 MDHEN and CDR2 SYDVKM. V shed 5 bases, J shed 2 bases, and the junction held 11 bases outside the gene matches. This CDR3 is built from 17 residues. CDR3 loop: CASSPTLAGGYPYEQYF. CDR3 nucleotide sequence: TGTGCCAGCAGTCCCACCTTAGCGGGGGGGTACCCCTACGAGCAGTACTTC.

In the case of this clone: One end of the junction fails to match germline, which may point to a read error. The chain carries TRBV6-5 and TRBJ2-6, with D possibly matching TRBD1 (5 bases). There are 15 residues in the CDR3. Germline-derived CDR1 and CDR2 are MNHEY and SVGAGI. The CDR3 sequence is CASTSLLSGANGLTF. The CDR3 DNA reads as TGTGCCAGCACCTCCCTCCTATCTGGGGCCAACGGCCTGACTTTC.

The rearrangement joins TRBV5-1 to TRBJ2-2, with a tentative D call TRBD1 (5 bases). Trimming removed 1 base at V and 3 bases at J, with 10 bases between. Germline V gene sequence: CDR1 SGHRS, CDR2 YFSETQ. This CDR3 is 15 amino acids long. CDR3 residues: CASSLSGPYTGELFF. CDR3 nucleotide sequence: TGCGCCAGCAGCTTGTCAGGGCCATACACCGGGGAGCTGTTTTTT.

This clone has only one observation. The chain is built from TRBV27 and TRBJ2-7; D remains ambiguous. The V and J ends lost 3 bases and 1 base respectively, with 13 bases between them. Germline V lookup: CDR1 MNHEY, CDR2 SMNVEV (reference sequence). The CDR3 length is 15 residues. The CDR3 loop reads CASSFYLGRSYEQYF. The CDR3 nucleotides are TGTGCCAGCAGTTTTTATTTGGGCCGATCCTACGAGCAGTACTTC.

This clone was picked up one time. The chain combines TRBV9 with TRBJ1-1; 8 bases are a match to TRBD1. CDR1 is SGDLS, CDR2 YYNGEE, per germline. The CDR3 extends over 15 amino acids. The V segment lost 5 bases and the J segment 1 base; nucleotides outside the gene matches: 7. The CDR3 reads CASRPGGAGNTEAFF. The CDR3 coding sequence is TGTGCCAGCAGACCAGGGGGCGCGGGGAACACTGAAGCTTTCTTT.

This chain uses TRBV28 with TRBJ2-5, with 10 bases lining up with TRBD2. CDR3 length equals 14 residues. CDR1 is MDHEN, CDR2 SYDVKM, per germline. Unmatched junction bases numbered 3, after V lost 6 bases and J lost 2 bases. The CDR3 here is CASRGSGGQETQYF. The CDR3 DNA is TGTGCCAGCAGAGGTAGCGGGGGGCAAGAGACCCAGTACTTC.